These T cell receptor beta chains were read from a single sample in a study of lymphopenia after photon versus proton radiotherapy. The method was immunoSEQ multiplex PCR; TCRdb's version includes in-frame clones alone and lacks a portion of them. The sample has 25,000 to 35,000 clones, about 83% seen once; the top ten hold approximately 50%. Sequences were derived from peripheral blood, sampled from a patient treated with proton-based radiotherapy. Source of these receptors: a woman aged 55-69 years with cholangiocarcinoma. Some clones in this sample may be carry-over from other donors' samples. The CDR3 runs from the conserved cysteine through the conserved F or W. D genes are given only for firm matches. For some rows the clone size is stated as once, few or many, or as a class when expanded; others skip it.

CDR3 length,J gene,D gene,V gene,clone size,CDR3 protein,CDR3 DNA
15,TRBJ1-2,TRBD1,TRBV6-6,NA,CASSYLGQGARGYTF,TGTGCCAGCAGTTACCTGGGACAGGGGGCGCGTGGCTACACCTTC
13,TRBJ1-5,NA,TRBV10-1,NA,CASSSGNNQPQHF,TGCGCCAGCAGTAGTGGGAATAATCAGCCCCAGCATTTT
13,TRBJ2-1,NA,TRBV21-1,NA,CASSNQGWDEQFF,TGTGCCAGCAGCAACCAGGGTTGGGATGAGCAGTTCTTC
15,TRBJ2-2,NA,TRBV18,NA,CASSPSGLETGELFF,TGTGCCAGCTCACCAAGTGGGCTGGAAACCGGGGAGCTGTTTTTT
14,TRBJ1-1,TRBD1,TRBV5-6,NA,CASSQGGGNTEAFF,TGTGCCAGCAGCCAGGGGGGAGGGAACACTGAAGCTTTCTTT
15,TRBJ1-5,NA,TRBV6-5,NA,CASSYRRIDNQPQHF,TGTGCCAGCAGTTACCGCAGGATCGACAATCAGCCCCAGCATTTT
14,TRBJ2-1,NA,TRBV27,NA,CASGQGSSYNEQFF,TGTGCCAGCGGGCAGGGCAGCTCCTACAATGAGCAGTTCTTC
13,TRBJ2-1,NA,TRBV15,NA,CATSRSEVNEQFF,TGTGCCACCAGCAGATCGGAAGTAAATGAGCAGTTCTTC
16,TRBJ1-5,NA,TRBV15,NA,CATSRENTLILQPQHF,TGTGCCACCAGCAGAGAGAATACCCTAATCCTTCAGCCCCAGCATTTT
15,TRBJ1-2,TRBD1,TRBV19,NA,CASSISGQGFVGYTF,TGTGCCAGTAGTATCTCGGGACAGGGCTTTGTGGGCTACACCTTC
13,TRBJ2-1,NA,TRBV29-1,NA,CSARSGSRNEQFF,TGCAGCGCCAGGTCCGGGAGCCGGAATGAGCAGTTCTTC
16,TRBJ2-5,TRBD1,TRBV5-1,NA,CASSLVASGGEETQYF,TGCGCCAGCAGCTTGGTTGCCTCAGGGGGCGAAGAGACCCAGTACTTC
13,TRBJ1-2,NA,TRBV14,once,CASSQEARGRYTF,TGTGCCAGCAGCCAAGAGGCTAGGGGACGCTACACCTTC
14,TRBJ2-7,NA,TRBV7-2,NA,CASSARDGPYEQYF,TGTGCCAGCAGCGCCCGGGACGGTCCCTACGAGCAGTACTTC
14,TRBJ2-7,TRBD2,TRBV5-4,NA,CASSSGLALGEQYF,TGTGCCAGCAGCTCTGGACTAGCTTTGGGGGAGCAGTACTTC
13,TRBJ1-2,TRBD1,TRBV29-1,NA,CSGGQEANYGYTF,TGCAGCGGGGGACAGGAAGCTAACTATGGCTACACCTTC
13,TRBJ1-2,TRBD1,TRBV5-1,NA,CASSPGQDYGYTF,TGCGCCAGCAGCCCCGGACAGGACTATGGCTACACCTTC
14,TRBJ2-5,NA,TRBV7-9,NA,CASSLVEGSETQYF,TGTGCCAGCAGCTTAGTCGAGGGATCGGAGACCCAGTACTTC
18,TRBJ2-1,NA,TRBV27,NA,CASSRIPGQWPSDNEQFF,TGTGCCAGCAGTCGAATTCCGGGACAATGGCCCTCCGACAATGAGCAGTTCTTC
13,TRBJ1-1,NA,TRBV5-5,NA,CASSLYIHTEAFF,TGTGCCAGCAGCTTGTATATTCACACTGAAGCTTTCTTT
13,TRBJ1-5,NA,TRBV7-9,NA,CASSSGGSQPQHF,TGTGCCAGCAGCTCTGGGGGCTCTCAGCCCCAGCATTTT
13,TRBJ1-6,NA,TRBV2,few,CASEYSLSSPLHF,TGTGCCAGCGAGTACAGCTTGAGCTCACCCCTCCACTTT
13,TRBJ1-2,NA,TRBV6-5,once,CASSYRATYGYTF,TGTGCCAGCAGCTACAGGGCTACCTATGGCTACACCTTC
13,TRBJ1-5,NA,TRBV28,few,CASSYSRNQPQHF,TGTGCCAGCAGTTACTCGCGGAATCAGCCCCAGCATTTT
15,TRBJ2-7,NA,TRBV7-8,NA,CASSLARGRTYEQYF,TGTGCCAGCAGCTTAGCGCGTGGCAGAACCTACGAGCAGTACTTC
12,TRBJ1-5,NA,TRBV29-1,once,CSVRQDNQPQHF,TGCAGCGTTAGACAGGATAATCAGCCCCAGCATTTT
10,TRBJ1-2,NA,TRBV27,NA,CASSASGYTF,TGTGCCAGCAGTGCCTCGGGCTACACCTTC
14,TRBJ2-5,NA,TRBV6-5,NA,CASSSSGGVETQYF,TGTGCCAGCAGCTCATCCGGGGGAGTGGAGACCCAGTACTTC
14,TRBJ1-6,NA,TRBV5-1,NA,CASSTDRPNSPLHF,TGCGCCAGCAGCACCGACAGGCCGAATTCACCCCTCCACTTT
16,TRBJ2-1,NA,TRBV14,NA,CASSQDKGVRIHEQFF,TGTGCCAGCAGCCAAGATAAAGGGGTAAGGATCCATGAGCAGTTCTTC
14,TRBJ1-6,TRBD1,TRBV18,once,CASSPDRKNSPLHF,TGTGCCAGCTCACCGGACAGGAAAAATTCACCCCTCCACTTT
15,TRBJ1-3,NA,TRBV7-2,NA,CASSSQEGNGNTIYF,TGTGCCAGCAGCTCCCAAGAGGGCAATGGAAACACCATATATTTT
14,TRBJ2-7,TRBD1,TRBV5-6,NA,CASSPEGTGHEQYF,TGTGCCAGCAGCCCGGAGGGGACAGGGCACGAGCAGTACTTC
15,TRBJ2-3,TRBD2,TRBV18,NA,CASSLPGLEVHTQYF,TGTGCCAGCTCACTACCGGGACTAGAAGTACATACGCAGTATTTT
15,TRBJ1-5,TRBD1,TRBV7-9,NA,CASSLAAGGNQPQHF,TGTGCCAGCAGCTTGGCGGCAGGGGGCAACCAGCCCCAGCATTTT
15,TRBJ1-1,NA,TRBV18,NA,CASSPVPVQGTEAFF,TGTGCCAGCTCACCCGTACCAGTCCAGGGGACTGAAGCTTTCTTT
15,TRBJ2-2,NA,TRBV28,few,CASSLGASGTGELFF,TGTGCCAGCAGTTTGGGGGCTAGCGGCACCGGGGAGCTGTTTTTT
15,TRBJ2-1,TRBD1,TRBV5-1,once,CASSTGQGNYNEQFF,TGCGCCAGCAGCACGGGACAGGGGAACTACAATGAGCAGTTCTTC
13,TRBJ2-7,NA,TRBV27,NA,CASSWDGGYEQYF,TGTGCCAGCAGTTGGGACGGAGGATACGAGCAGTACTTC
17,TRBJ1-2,NA,TRBV10-2,NA,CASSPNTGAGENYGYTF,TGCGCCAGCAGTCCGAACACGGGGGCCGGAGAGAACTATGGCTACACCTTC
14,TRBJ2-5,TRBD1,TRBV7-9,NA,CASSKWTGPWTQYF,TGTGCCAGCAGTAAATGGACAGGCCCTTGGACCCAGTACTTC
11,TRBJ2-5,NA,TRBV5-1,NA,CASSLAETQYF,TGCGCCAGCAGCTTGGCAGAGACCCAGTACTTC
16,TRBJ2-2,NA,TRBV5-1,NA,CASSLEGGTNTGELFF,TGCGCCAGCAGCTTGGAGGGGGGAACGAACACCGGGGAGCTGTTTTTT
13,TRBJ1-3,NA,TRBV4-1,NA,CASSQRTGNTIYF,TGCGCCAGCAGCCAAAGGACTGGAAACACCATATATTTT
13,TRBJ1-1,NA,TRBV14,NA,CASSQGRNTEAFF,TGTGCCAGCAGCCAAGGCAGGAACACTGAAGCTTTCTTT
16,TRBJ1-1,TRBD1,TRBV9,NA,CASSAPGQGSNTEAFF,TGTGCCAGCAGCGCACCGGGACAGGGCTCGAACACTGAAGCTTTCTTT
15,TRBJ2-7,NA,TRBV7-8,NA,CASSLEVQAYHEQYF,TGTGCCAGCAGCTTAGAGGTTCAGGCGTACCACGAGCAGTACTTC
15,TRBJ1-2,NA,TRBV30,NA,CAWSVLDPANYGYTF,TGTGCCTGGAGTGTATTGGACCCAGCTAACTATGGCTACACCTTC
11,TRBJ1-1,NA,TRBV10-2,once,CASSEFTEAFF,TGCGCCAGCAGTGAATTCACTGAAGCTTTCTTT
14,TRBJ1-5,NA,TRBV7-9,NA,CASSLGGGGQPQHF,TGTGCCAGCAGCTTAGGTGGGGGGGGCCAGCCCCAGCATTTT
11,TRBJ2-2,NA,TRBV2,NA,CASRVTGELFF,TGTGCCAGCAGAGTAACCGGGGAGCTGTTTTTT
11,TRBJ2-3,TRBD2,TRBV29-1,NA,CSVHSGDTQYF,TGCAGCGTTCATAGCGGGGATACGCAGTATTTT
13,TRBJ1-4,NA,TRBV18,NA,CASSGSLWEKLFF,TGTGCCAGCTCCGGGTCCCTTTGGGAAAAACTGTTTTTT
14,TRBJ2-3,NA,TRBV30,NA,CAWSPPPYTDTQYF,TGTGCCTGGAGTCCACCTCCTTACACAGATACGCAGTATTTT
13,TRBJ1-6,TRBD1,TRBV6-5,NA,CASRTGYNSPLHF,TGTGCCAGCAGGACAGGGTATAATTCACCCCTCCACTTT